One sample yielded the 24 T cell receptor beta chains listed below, sequenced in a study of OX40 agonist ivuxolimab in advanced cancers. Data came from immunoSEQ multiplex PCR; TCRdb stores just in-frame clones and leaves some out. This table has tens of thousands of clones, roughly 80% appearing once. The input for sequencing was CD4+ or CD8+ T cells sorted from blood, taken in a trial of the OX40 agonist ivuxolimab. These receptor sequences come from an adult with an advanced solid tumor such as melanoma, head and neck, liver or kidney cancer.

This clone showed up just a few times. The chain links TRBV5-5 to TRBJ1-2; 7 nucleotides agree with TRBD1. The J segment lost 2 bases and the V segment lost 0 bases, leaving 7 bases of the junction unmatched. This CDR3 contains 16 residues. Germline V gene sequence: CDR1 SGHKS, CDR2 YYEKEE (reference sequence). As DNA, the CDR3 is TGTGCCAGCAGCTTGGAAGGACAGGCGAAAAACTATGGCTACACCTTC. This sequence encodes CASSLEGQAKNYGYTF.

The CDR3 nucleotides read TGTGCCAGCAGCTTGGACAGATTGAACGGGGAGCTGTTTTTT. It specifies CASSLDRLNGELFF. The chain uses TRBV5-5 and TRBJ2-2, with D uncertain. The ends were cut back, 0 bases at V and 7 bases at J, with 10 bases in the middle. From germline, CDR1 is SGHKS and CDR2 YYEKEE (reference sequence). The CDR3 length is 14 residues.

The V and J genes are TRBV5-4 and TRBJ1-4; D is unresolved. Germline-derived CDR1 and CDR2 are SGHNT and YYREEE (reference sequence). V lost 4 bases and J 1 base, leaving 5 bases between the germline ends. The CDR3 spans 13 residues. DNA for the CDR3: TGTGCCAGCAGCCGGGGAACTAATGAAAAACTGTTTTTT. Translated, it gives CASSRGTNEKLFF. The whole variable domain, remainder taken from reference TRBV5-4 and TRBJ1-4, is ETGVTQSPTHLIKTRGQQVTLRCSSQSGHNTVSWYQQALGQGPQFIFQYYREEENGRGNFPPRFSGLQFPNYSSELNVNALELDDSALYLCASSRGTNEKLFFGSGTQLSVL.

The V and J genes are TRBV5-8 and TRBJ2-1; maybe TRBD1 (5 bases). CDR1 is SGHTS, CDR2 YDEGEE, per germline. This CDR3 comprises 15 residues. V gave up 3 bases and J gave up 10 bases, with 20 bases separating them. The DNA for the CDR3 is TGTGCCAGCAGCTCTGTTCTAGGGGCTGCGCGGGAGCAGTTCTTC. Translated: CASSSVLGAAREQFF.

The chain couples TRBV10-3 to TRBJ1-4; D not certain. CDR1 ENHRY and CDR2 SYGVKD come from the germline V gene. The ends were cut back, 2 bases at V and 6 bases at J, with 13 bases in the middle. This CDR3 spans 15 amino acids. CDR3 amino acids: CAISEGKGSDEKLFF. The CDR3 DNA follows: TGTGCCATCAGTGAGGGGAAGGGAAGTGATGAAAAACTGTTTTTT.

Here the CDR3 reads CASSEREGAEAFF. The CDR3 DNA follows: TGTGCCAGCAGTGAAAGGGAGGGGGCTGAAGCTTTCTTT. The chain joins TRBV6-1 to TRBJ1-1; TRBD1 is a possible D gene (6 bases). Germline V gene sequence: CDR1 MNHNS, CDR2 SASEGT. This CDR3 spans 13 amino acids. Trimming shortened V by 2 bases and J by 6 bases, and 10 bases separated the two germline ends.

The V and J genes are TRBV6-5 and TRBJ1-2; TRBD1 is a possible D gene (5 bases). The V gene's germline CDR1 is MNHEY and CDR2 SVGAGI. Trimming took 2 bases from V and 6 from J, leaving 16 bases between them. This CDR3 comprises 15 residues. In DNA, the CDR3 is TGTGCCAGCAGTTACCGTGGAAATTTGGGGGATGGCTACACCTTC. As protein: CASSYRGNLGDGYTF.

The chain uses TRBV29-1 and TRBJ2-3; a weak D match, TRBD1 (5 bases). The CDR3 is made up of 16 amino acids. The germline V and J ends were trimmed by 6 bases and 1 base, with 20 bases remaining between them. Germline values: CDR1 SQVTM, CDR2 ANQGSEA. The CDR3 is CSVLTAGYGGTDTQYF. The CDR3 nucleotides read TGCAGCGTCCTAACCGCAGGGTATGGCGGCACAGATACGCAGTATTTT.

The chain couples TRBV27 to TRBJ2-2; 12 bases fit TRBD2. The CDR3 is made up of 17 amino acids. Germline trimming cut 5 bases from V and 7 bases from J; bases unmatched to any gene: 11. From germline, CDR1 is MNHEY and CDR2 SMNVEV (reference sequence). The CDR3 loop reads CASSDETSGRGSGELFF. DNA for the CDR3: TGTGCCAGCAGTGACGAGACTAGCGGGAGAGGTAGCGGGGAGCTGTTTTTT.

V is TRBV7-2 and J is TRBJ2-1; tentative D call: TRBD2 (5 bases). Germline V CDR1 and CDR2: SGHTA, FQGNSA. The CDR3 is 17 amino acids. The V end lost 7 bases, the J end lost 7 bases, and 26 bases lay between the germline ends. CDR3 in DNA: TGTGCCAGCAACCCGGAAAATTTAGCTGGGAGTTGGAATGAGCAGTTCTTC. This codes for CASNPENLAGSWNEQFF. Looking up the rest from reference TRBV7-2 and TRBJ2-1 gives the full variable domain: GAGVSQSPSNKVTEKGKDVELRCDPISGHTALYWYRQSLGQGLEFLIYFQGNSAPDKSGLPSDRFSAERTGGSVSTLTIQRTQQEDSAVYLCASNPENLAGSWNEQFFGPGTRLTVL.

This clone showed up just a few times. The chain joins TRBV10-3 to TRBJ2-6, with D possibly called TRBD1 or TRBD2 (5 bases each). Germline lookup yields CDR1 ENHRY and CDR2 SYGVKD. V lost 10 bases to trimming and J lost 1 base, with 17 bases between them. The CDR3 runs 16 residues. CDR3 sequence (DNA): TGTGCCACCCCGGGACCACCTGTTTCTGGGGCCAACGTCCTGACTTTC. Translating gives CATPGPPVSGANVLTF.

This clone was counted once. The V call is TRBV6-5, the J call TRBJ2-1; 11 bases match TRBD2. The CDR3 runs 11 residues. CDR1 and CDR2 from the germline V gene are MNHEY and SVGAGI. The junction had 1 base not matched to a gene; V was cut back by 5 bases and J by 13 bases. The CDR3 is CASSLAGGQFF. The DNA of the CDR3 is TGTGCCAGCAGTCTAGCGGGAGGACAGTTCTTC.

The chain links TRBV15 to TRBJ2-5; either TRBD1 or TRBD2 may fit D (5 bases each). Trimming removed 0 bases at V and 1 base at J, with 12 bases between. Germline CDR1 LNHNV, CDR2 YYDKDF (reference sequence). The CDR3 runs to 16 residues. The CDR3 DNA reads TGTGCCACCAGCAGAGATGGAGGCAGGGTCCAAGAGACCCAGTACTTC. Its protein is CATSRDGGRVQETQYF.

This chain connects TRBV9 to TRBJ2-2, with 10 bases matching TRBD2. Germline V gene lookup returns CDR1 SGDLS and CDR2 YYNGEE. This CDR3 contains 16 residues. V lost 3 bases to trimming and J lost 1 base; unmatched junction nucleotides: 3. CDR3 sequence reads: CASSARTSGNTGELFF. DNA of the CDR3: TGTGCCAGCAGCGCCAGGACTAGCGGGAACACCGGGGAGCTGTTTTTT. Full variable domain (remainder filled in from reference TRBV9 and TRBJ2-2): DSGVTQTPKHLITATGQRVTLRCSPRSGDLSVYWYQQSLDQGLQFLIQYYNGEERAKGNILERFSAQQFPDLHSELNLSSLELGDSALYFCASSARTSGNTGELFFGEGSRLTVL.

This clone was picked up a small number of times. Written as DNA, the CDR3 is TGTGCCAGCAGCCCTCGGGGGCCAGATACGCAGTATTTT. Translated: CASSPRGPDTQYF. This chain uses TRBV7-9 with TRBJ2-3; D may be TRBD1 or TRBD2 (6 bases each). The germline V gene has CDR1 SEHNR and CDR2 FQNEAQ (reference sequence). Trimming shortened V by 5 bases and J by 4 bases, and 10 bases separated the two germline ends. This CDR3 comprises 13 residues.

This sequence joins TRBV7-2 and TRBJ2-3; D not resolved. This CDR3 comprises 12 residues. Trimming stripped 6 bases from V and 2 bases from J, with 6 bases between. The germline gives CDR1 SGHTA, CDR2 FQGNSA. Here the CDR3 DNA reads TGTGCCAGCAGGGCAGACACAGATACGCAGTATTTT. It encodes CASRADTDTQYF. Full variable domain (missing parts from reference TRBV7-2 and TRBJ2-3): GAGVSQSPSNKVTEKGKDVELRCDPISGHTALYWYRQSLGQGLEFLIYFQGNSAPDKSGLPSDRFSAERTGGSVSTLTIQRTQQEDSAVYLCASRADTDTQYFGPGTRLTVL.

This rearrangement joins TRBV5-1 to TRBJ1-4; maybe TRBD1 (6 bases). The CDR3 has 14 amino acids. The V end was cut by 5 bases, the J end by 5 bases, with 13 bases between. Germline CDR1 reads SGHRS; CDR2 reads YFSETQ. This CDR3 is CASSSGTPNEKLFF. The DNA of the CDR3 is TGCGCCAGCAGTTCCGGGACACCCAATGAAAAACTGTTTTTT.

The gene calls are TRBV28 and TRBJ2-3; D may be TRBD1 (6 bases). V gave up 4 bases and J gave up 5 bases, with 16 bases separating them. The CDR3 loop spans 15 amino acids. Germline CDR1 reads MDHEN; CDR2 reads SYDVKM. CDR3 DNA sequence: TGTGCCAGCAGTTCTAGCCTCCTCAGGGGAGATACGCAGTATTTT. Protein sequence: CASSSSLLRGDTQYF. The variable domain in full, with the rest retrieved from reference TRBV28 and TRBJ2-3, is DVKVTQSSRYLVKRTGEKVFLECVQDMDHENMFWYRQDPGLGLRLIYFSYDVKMKEKGDIPEGYSVSREKKERFSLILESASTNQTSMYLCASSSSLLRGDTQYFGPGTRLTVL.

The rearrangement links TRBV9 to TRBJ2-7; 8 bases match TRBD1. The CDR3 runs 16 residues. Losses at the gene ends were 0 bases for V and 1 base for J; bases not matched to a gene: 6. Germline CDR1 reads SGDLS; CDR2 reads YYNGEE. CDR3 loop: CASSVGGRDRSYEQYF. For the CDR3, the DNA is TGTGCCAGCAGCGTAGGGGGCCGGGACAGGTCCTACGAGCAGTACTTC.

This clone was found a few times. The genes are TRBV5-1 and TRBJ2-2, with 11 bases fitting TRBD1. CDR1 SGHRS and CDR2 YFSETQ come from the germline V gene. V was clipped by 5 bases and J by 7 bases; unmatched bases: 4. This CDR3 has 14 residues. Here the CDR3 reads CASSAGTGGGELFF. The CDR3 DNA follows: TGCGCCAGCAGTGCCGGGACAGGGGGCGGGGAGCTGTTTTTT.

The chain joins TRBV18 to TRBJ2-3; 7 nucleotides agree with TRBD2. The CDR3 is 16 amino acids. Germline trimming cut 2 bases from V and 2 bases from J; bases unmatched to any gene: 7. Germline CDR1 reads KGHSH; CDR2 reads LQKENI. The CDR3 nucleotides read TGTGCCAGCTCACCAGTGGGCGGGGGACCCACAGATACGCAGTATTTT. Encoded protein: CASSPVGGGPTDTQYF.

As regards this clone: At one of its ends the junction is not consistent with the germline gene, which may arise from a read error. The J gene is TRBJ1-1, the V gene TRBV7-9; D ambiguous. CDR3 length: 14 amino acids. Germline assignment: CDR1 SEHNR and CDR2 FQNEAQ (reference sequence). The DNA of the CDR3 is TGTGCCAGCAGCGTCGGCCGTTCGGGCACTGAAACTTTCTTT. It is translated as CASSVGRSGTETFF.

V is TRBV2 and J is TRBJ1-3; D call uncertain. This CDR3 is 12 amino acids long. The germline V and J ends were trimmed by 2 bases and 4 bases, with 3 bases remaining between them. CDR1 SNHLY and CDR2 FYNNEI come from the germline V gene. DNA of the CDR3: TGTGCCAGCAGTGAAAGGGGAAACACCATATATTTT. Residues: CASSERGNTIYF.

The chain recombines TRBV4-3 with TRBJ2-2, with D perhaps being TRBD1 or TRBD2 (6 bases each). From germline, CDR1 is LGHNA and CDR2 YSLEER. V was cut by 4 bases and J by 8 bases, with 17 bases left in between. The CDR3 spans 15 residues. The CDR3 nucleotides read TGCGCCAGCAGCCTCCTAAGGGGGGCGGCGGGGGAGCTGTTTTTT. Residues: CASSLLRGAAGELFF.